This T cell receptor (beta chain) derives from a study of blood T cells in healthy people across ages. Whole-study findings and limits: Naive T cell percentage by flow cytometry tracked strongly with beta diversity.

Using a J-beta primer mix together with a sample-barcoded 5' primer, a second PCR was run for 7 to 11 cycles. Each CDR3 protein is one row after TCRdb ran MiXCR on the 5' RACE reads. The sample consists of around 520,000 distinct CDR3 sequences, approximately 26% of them appearing once. Turning to this clonotype: Its antigen remains unknown.

The CDR3 is 15 amino acids. Losses at the gene ends were 11 bases for V and 6 bases for J; bases not matched to a gene: 15. Per germline, CDR1 LGHDT and CDR2 YNNKEL (reference sequence). The same sample was also used in a study of T cells of mothers and their children. That report notes: Slightly higher but non-significant overlap marked related mother-child pairs versus unrelated pairs.

The V gene is TRBV3-1, the J gene TRBJ1-4, with TRBD1 matching over 7 bases. This receptor was obtained from a boy between 2 and 10 years old in good health. Sequences were obtained from blood. The CDR3 is CASSGGGGAHEKLFF. CDR3 nucleotide sequence: TGTGCCTCAAGCGGGGGAGGGGGCGCACATGAAAAACTGTTTTTT.